This T cell receptor beta chain was retrieved from a study of Graves' ophthalmopathy and Graves' hyperthyroidism. With regard to this clonotype: Since a much larger clone is just one base distant, this may be a read error.

Germline values: CDR1 MNHNS, CDR2 SASEGT. The ends were cut back, 6 bases at V and 2 bases at J, with 3 bases in the middle. The CDR3 is 11 residues long. RNA transcripts yielded amplified TCR beta CDR3 regions. HTBI primers primed a first-round RT-PCR, and a second-round multiplex PCR followed. One entry per CDR3 protein, called by TCRdb with MiXCR from the multiplex PCR reads. This table holds 200,000 to 250,000 distinct CDR3 sequences, 20% to 25% found once. None of the included patients had other autoimmune diseases, uncontrolled infections, pregnancy or lactation, as these led to exclusion. The V gene is TRBV6-1, the J gene TRBJ2-3; D unclear. The sample taken for sequencing was peripheral blood. This receptor was taken from a woman between 50 and 59 years old with Graves' ophthalmopathy. CDR3 nucleotides: TGTGCCAGCAGATTCACAGATACGCAGTATTTT. This codes for CASRFTDTQYF.